Below, one T cell receptor beta chain is given with its context. The antigen it binds to is not known. Base qualities are not at hand, and no much larger clone is one base apart. The sample contains more than one DNA sequence encoding this CDR3. This entry belongs to a study of blood T cell repertoires in COVID-19 (dated by TCRdb to about 2020). The study in broad terms: Samples from collaborators originated in the United States, Italy and Spain and spanned both the acute and convalescent phases of COVID-19. The prospective study material was composed of cDNA or gDNA derived from T cells, B-cell-depleted T cells, or PBMCs. Sample metadata almost always included a de-identified subject ID, COVID-19 status, age in years and sex. The dataset comprised deeply sampled blood TCRbeta repertoires from subjects exposed to, actively infected with, or recovered from COVID-19. Samples were obtained from the ongoing ImmuneRACE study (first 160 participants) and from over a thousand subjects provided by 6 global collaborators. A freely available public database, intended as a resource for researchers studying the immune response to SARS-CoV-2, is where the repertoires were released. Where HLA class I and class II types were available, the types were taken from metadata supplied by the sample provider, not from assay-based typing.

Enrolling through a virtual design, the prospective study's participants ranged in age from roughly 18 to 100 years and lived across roughly 23 United States geographic areas. In the prospective study, cohorts were assigned on the basis of participant-reported clinical history obtained from a screening survey and a study questionnaire. ImmuneRACE Cohort 3 recovered participants were defined by two consecutive negative NP/OP PCR tests, healthcare professional clearance, or symptom resolution. In the prospective study, mobile phlebotomists collected whole blood, serum and a nasopharyngeal or oropharyngeal swab from each participant. Participants in the prospective study had the option to provide additional blood draws and questionnaires over a 2-month period. Prospective study blood samples were shipped either frozen or at room temperature before DNA extraction. The immunoSEQ Assay, a bias-controlled multiplex PCR, was used to amplify TCRbeta CDR3 regions from genomic DNA. The original pipeline was this. Within the assay, amplification of reference gene primers was used to estimate how many nucleated cells each sample contained. To quantify the absolute abundance of each unique TCRbeta CDR3 rearrangement, sequence reads were collapsed and filtered. For each sample, productive Simpson clonality was calculated as the square root of Simpson's diversity index across productive rearrangements. TCRdb limited this immuneACCESS table to in-frame rearrangements with V and J called. A share of clones is missing; checked studies link under half to unresolved V genes, and the rest is unexplained. Clone size and the V and J calls come from that table; the DNA yielded D and trimming. The table for this sample lists more than 300,000 clones; around 92% of them were counted only once. The ten top clones hold over 9% of the sample.

Study-wide conclusions, independent of this receptor: The quantity of clinical and demographic metadata differed by source and by participant and was supplied without curation.

The specimen sequenced was PBMCs or T cells enriched from blood (not recorded which). The TCR originated in a woman younger than 45 who had recovered from COVID-19.

The CDR3 reads CASSRSYEQYF. The DNA is TGTGCCAGCAGTCGCTCCTACGAGCAGTACTTC. The chain links TRBV7-9 with TRBJ2-7; there is no confident call for the D gene. Spanning cysteine to phenylalanine, the CDR3 consists of 11 amino acids. Only CDR3 DNA is held: 33 bases, read in frame from base 1. V is shortened by 6 bases, J by 0 bases, and the region joining them spans 3 bases. Per the germline V gene (reference sequence), SEHNR is the CDR1 and FQNEAQ is the CDR2.